Listed below are T cell receptor beta chains from one sample, sequenced in a study of T cells in Graves' hyperthyroidism and ophthalmopathy. TCRdb re-analysed the multiplex PCR reads in MiXCR, keeping a single row per CDR3 protein. Of 620,000 or so distinct CDR3 sequences in the sample, approximately 14% were seen once. Sequenced input: blood. These receptors came from a woman aged 45-65 years with Graves' ophthalmopathy. The CDR3 runs from the conserved cysteine through the conserved F or W. Fields, in order: V gene, J gene, clone size, D gene, CDR3 protein, CDR3 DNA. A D gene is named only where the DNA matches it firmly. The size entry is marked missing in some rows and otherwise reads once, few, many or a size class.

TRBV12-3/TRBV12-4	TRBJ2-3	many	TRBD1	CASSLQGVTGTDTQYF	TGTGCCAGCAGTTTACAGGGGGTAACGGGTACAGATACGCAGTATTTT
TRBV29-1	TRBJ2-1	few	NA	CSVHTGSSYNEQFF	TGCAGCGTTCATACCGGGAGCTCCTACAATGAGCAGTTCTTC
TRBV12-3/TRBV12-4	TRBJ2-2	many	NA	CASSLVVNTGELFF	TGTGCCAGCAGTTTAGTCGTGAACACCGGGGAGCTGTTTTTT
TRBV7-9	TRBJ2-1	few	TRBD2	CASSSPTSGRANEQFF	TGTGCCAGCAGCTCACCGACTAGCGGGAGGGCCAATGAGCAGTTCTTC
TRBV7-2	TRBJ1-5	many	NA	CASSLDRSQPQHF	TGTGCCAGCAGCTTAGACAGGTCTCAGCCCCAGCATTTT
TRBV29-1	TRBJ1-1	few	NA	CSVLTRAGMNTEAFF	TGCAGCGTATTAACACGGGCGGGAATGAACACTGAAGCTTTCTTT
TRBV28	TRBJ2-7	many	NA	CASSSPSGGYEQYF	TGTGCCAGCAGTTCCCCTAGTGGGGGGTACGAGCAGTACTTC
TRBV3-1	TRBJ2-7	many	NA	CASSQIGAYEQYF	TGTGCCAGCAGCCAGATCGGGGCCTACGAGCAGTACTTC
TRBV20-1	TRBJ2-1	many	NA	CSARDRVTNNEQFF	TGCAGTGCTAGAGACCGGGTCACAAACAATGAGCAGTTCTTC
TRBV15	TRBJ2-7	few	NA	CATSRDRVAYEQYF	TGTGCCACCAGCAGAGATCGCGTCGCCTACGAGCAGTACTTC
TRBV7-2	TRBJ2-5	many	TRBD2	CASSLVARTSGRETQYF	TGTGCCAGCAGCTTAGTAGCTAGGACTAGCGGGAGAGAGACCCAGTACTTC
TRBV3-1	TRBJ2-5	many	TRBD1	CASSQLGQQETQYF	TGTGCCAGCAGCCAATTGGGACAGCAAGAGACCCAGTACTTC
TRBV5-1	TRBJ2-3	many	NA	CASSRGPGQPGKDTQYF	TGCGCCAGCAGCAGGGGCCCGGGACAACCGGGTAAAGATACGCAGTATTTT
TRBV29-1	TRBJ2-3	NA	NA	CSVDRGPFEYF	TGCAGCGTTGACCGCGGACCGTTTGAGTATTTT
TRBV20-1	TRBJ1-1	many	NA	CSARDSALATEAFF	TGCAGTGCTAGAGATTCAGCTCTGGCCACTGAAGCTTTCTTT
TRBV27	TRBJ2-1	NA	NA	CASSLGQFDNEQFF	TGTGCCAGCAGTTTAGGGCAATTCGACAATGAGCAGTTCTTC
TRBV10-3	TRBJ2-1	NA	NA	CAISELVSYNEQFF	TGTGCCATCAGTGAACTAGTCTCCTACAATGAGCAGTTCTTC
TRBV28	TRBJ1-5	many	NA	CASSLQKGPINQPQHF	TGTGCCAGCAGTTTACAAAAGGGACCGATCAATCAGCCCCAGCATTTT
TRBV19	TRBJ2-1	NA	TRBD1	CASSIGSRQGSGQFF	TGTGCCAGTAGTATAGGAAGTCGACAGGGGAGCGGGCAGTTCTTC
TRBV5-1	TRBJ2-1	few	TRBD1	CASSLGVGGNNEQFF	TGCGCCAGCAGCTTGGGGGTAGGGGGCAACAATGAGCAGTTCTTC
TRBV25-1	TRBJ2-7	few	NA	CASSDYRGYSYEQYF	TGTGCCAGCAGTGATTATCGGGGTTACAGCTACGAGCAGTACTTC
TRBV7-9	TRBJ2-5	many	NA	CASSPPRQFQETQYF	TGTGCCAGCAGCCCACCTCGACAGTTTCAAGAGACCCAGTACTTC
TRBV14	TRBJ1-2	NA	NA	CASSQDLASNYGYTF	TGTGCCAGCAGCCAAGATCTCGCGTCAAACTATGGCTACACCTTC
TRBV6-1	TRBJ2-7	NA	NA	CASSVLGARAYEQYF	TGTGCCAGCAGCGTTCTAGGAGCCAGGGCTTACGAGCAGTACTTC
TRBV5-1	TRBJ2-7	NA	NA	CASSLRISYEQYF	TGCGCCAGCAGCTTGCGGATCTCCTACGAGCAGTACTTC
TRBV28	TRBJ2-1	many	NA	CASSLSGGIAYNEQFF	TGTGCCAGCAGTTTATCTGGGGGAATAGCCTACAATGAGCAGTTCTTC
TRBV7-2	TRBJ2-7	many	NA	CASSLGGDYEQYF	TGTGCCAGCAGCTTAGGCGGGGACTACGAGCAGTACTTC
TRBV18	TRBJ2-1	once	TRBD2	CASSPKGLANEQFF	TGTGCCAGCTCCCCTAAGGGACTAGCGAATGAGCAGTTCTTC
TRBV10-1	TRBJ2-2	few	NA	CASRPASVNTGELFF	TGCGCCAGCAGACCCGCTAGCGTAAACACCGGGGAGCTGTTTTTT
TRBV28	TRBJ1-1	many	NA	CASSFPSGSDTEAFF	TGTGCCAGCAGTTTCCCCTCGGGATCCGACACTGAAGCTTTCTTT
TRBV27	TRBJ1-1	many	NA	CASSLSWGTEAFF	TGTGCCAGCAGTTTATCCTGGGGGACTGAAGCTTTCTTT
TRBV18	TRBJ2-2	many	NA	CASSFDRTGELFF	TGTGCCAGCTCATTCGACAGAACCGGGGAGCTGTTTTTT
TRBV4-2	TRBJ2-1	few	TRBD2	CASSREGGGAYNEQFF	TGTGCCAGCAGCCGAGAAGGCGGGGGGGCCTACAATGAGCAGTTCTTC
TRBV7-2	TRBJ1-1	NA	NA	CASSLFGIGTEAFF	TGTGCCAGCAGCTTATTTGGAATTGGCACTGAAGCTTTCTTT
TRBV10-3	TRBJ2-5	NA	TRBD2	CAISDRLAGYQETQYF	TGTGCCATCAGTGATAGGCTAGCGGGATACCAAGAGACCCAGTACTTC
TRBV10-3	TRBJ2-5	NA	TRBD2	CAIRAASGAFQETQYF	TGTGCCATCAGGGCGGCTAGCGGAGCGTTCCAAGAGACCCAGTACTTC
TRBV7-7	TRBJ2-5	many	TRBD2	CASSLNPPSGGGETQYF	TGTGCTAGCAGCTTAAACCCGCCCAGCGGGGGGGGAGAGACCCAGTACTTC
TRBV19	TRBJ1-5	NA	TRBD1	CASSGQGSQPQHF	TGTGCCAGTAGCGGACAGGGCAGTCAGCCCCAGCATTTT